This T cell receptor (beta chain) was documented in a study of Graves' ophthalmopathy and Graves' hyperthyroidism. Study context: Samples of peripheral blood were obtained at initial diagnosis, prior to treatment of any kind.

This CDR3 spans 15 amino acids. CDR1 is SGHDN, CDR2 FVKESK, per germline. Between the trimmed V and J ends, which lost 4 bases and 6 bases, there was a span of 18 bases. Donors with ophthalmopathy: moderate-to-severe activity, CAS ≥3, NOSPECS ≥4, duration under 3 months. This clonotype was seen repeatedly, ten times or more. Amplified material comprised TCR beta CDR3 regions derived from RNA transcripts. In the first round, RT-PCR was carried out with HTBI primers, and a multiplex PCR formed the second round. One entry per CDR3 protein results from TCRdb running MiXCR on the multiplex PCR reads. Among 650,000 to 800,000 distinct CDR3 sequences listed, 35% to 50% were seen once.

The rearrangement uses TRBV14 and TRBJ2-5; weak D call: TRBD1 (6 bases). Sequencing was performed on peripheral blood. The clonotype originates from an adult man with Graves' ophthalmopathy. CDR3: CASSPTGGRAQTQYF. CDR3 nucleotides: TGTGCCAGCAGCCCTACTGGGGGCAGGGCACAGACCCAGTACTTC.